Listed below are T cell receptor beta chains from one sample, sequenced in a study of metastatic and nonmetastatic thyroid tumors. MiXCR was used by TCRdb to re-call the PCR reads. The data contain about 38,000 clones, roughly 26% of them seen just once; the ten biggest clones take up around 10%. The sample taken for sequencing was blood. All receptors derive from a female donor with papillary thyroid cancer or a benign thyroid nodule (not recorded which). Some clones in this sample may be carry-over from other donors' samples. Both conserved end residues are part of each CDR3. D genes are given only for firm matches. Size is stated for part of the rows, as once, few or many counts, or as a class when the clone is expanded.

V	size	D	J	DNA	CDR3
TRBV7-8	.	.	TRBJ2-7	TGTGCCAGCAGCACCACAGGGGAGGGCTACGAGCAGTACTTC	CASSTTGEGYEQYF
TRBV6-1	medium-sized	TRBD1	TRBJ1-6	TGTGCCAGCAGCGGGACAGAACCAGGGGTTTCACCCCTCCACTTT	CASSGTEPGVSPLHF
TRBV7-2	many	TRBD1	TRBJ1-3	TGTGCCAGCAGCTTAACAGGGGTATTGGGAAACACCATATATTTT	CASSLTGVLGNTIYF
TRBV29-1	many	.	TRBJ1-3	TGCAGCGTTGAAGATCTGGGTATCTCTGGAAACACCATATATTTT	CSVEDLGISGNTIYF
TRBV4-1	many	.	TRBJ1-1	TGCGCCAGCAGCCAAGTCATTTCCCAGCGACAGCGCTTCACTGAAGCTTTCTTT	CASSQVISQRQRFTEAFF
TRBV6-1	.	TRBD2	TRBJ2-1	TGTGCCAGCTTATTAGCGGGAGGTGATGAGCAGTTCTTC	CASLLAGGDEQFF
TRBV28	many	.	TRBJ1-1	TGTGCCAGCAGTAGTCCGAGGAACACTGAAGCTTTCTTT	CASSSPRNTEAFF
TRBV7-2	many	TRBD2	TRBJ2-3	TGTGCCAGCAGCTTAGGTAGCGGGGGAGCCGGGCATACGCAGTATTTT	CASSLGSGGAGHTQYF
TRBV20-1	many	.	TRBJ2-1	TGCAGTGCTAGACCGGACTACCTACACTACAATGAGCAGTTCTTC	CSARPDYLHYNEQFF
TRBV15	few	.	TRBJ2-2	TGTGCCACCAGAAGAATTCAGGCCGGGGAGCTGTTTTTT	CATRRIQAGELFF
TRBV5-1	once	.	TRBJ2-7	TGCGCCAGCAGCTTGTTTCCCTCCGAGCAGTACTTC	CASSLFPSEQYF
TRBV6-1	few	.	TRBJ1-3	TGTGCCAGCAGGCCACCGGAGGGCTCTGGAAACACCATATATTTT	CASRPPEGSGNTIYF
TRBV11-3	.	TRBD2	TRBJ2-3	TGTGCCAGCAGCTCAGGGACTATCGACACAGATACGCAGTATTTT	CASSSGTIDTDTQYF
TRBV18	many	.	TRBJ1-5	TGTGCCAGCTCACAATCGGGGATCTATCAGCCCCAGCATTTT	CASSQSGIYQPQHF
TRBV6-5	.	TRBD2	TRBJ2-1	TGTGCCAGCACCACCTTAGGGGTACTAGCGTGGAATGAGCAGTTCTTC	CASTTLGVLAWNEQFF
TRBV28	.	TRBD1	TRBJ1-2	TGTGCCAGCAGTTTGGAGGAGAGACAGGGCTATGGCTACACCTTC	CASSLEERQGYGYTF
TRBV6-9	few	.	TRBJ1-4	TGTGCCAGCAGTTATAGGGTCGGTAATAATGAAAAACTGTTTTTT	CASSYRVGNNEKLFF
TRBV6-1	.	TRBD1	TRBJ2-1	TGTGCCAGCAGCGCCTCCGGGACAGGGGGCTATGAGCAGTTCTTC	CASSASGTGGYEQFF
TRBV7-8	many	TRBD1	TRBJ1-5	TGTGCCAGCAGTTCTGACAGGGCCTCCTATAGCAATCAGCCCCAGCATTTT	CASSSDRASYSNQPQHF
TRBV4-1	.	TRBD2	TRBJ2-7	TGCGCCAGCAGCCAAGGGGGGAGGGGTAACTACGAGCAGTACTTC	CASSQGGRGNYEQYF
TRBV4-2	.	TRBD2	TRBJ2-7	TGTGCCAGCAGCCAAGATGGGGGGGGGATGCCCTACGAGCAGTACTTC	CASSQDGGGMPYEQYF
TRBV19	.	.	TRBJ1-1	TGTGCCAGTAGTATGTCTCACGAAGGGGCTGGGAACACTGAAGCTTTCTTT	CASSMSHEGAGNTEAFF
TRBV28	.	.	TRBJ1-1	TGTGCCAGCAGTCTCGCCCGGATAAGTGAAGCTTTCTTT	CASSLARISEAFF
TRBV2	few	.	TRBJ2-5	TGTGCCGCGACAAAGGTCGGAGAGACCCAGTACTTC	CAATKVGETQYF
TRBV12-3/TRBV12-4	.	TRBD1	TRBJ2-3	TGTGCCAGCAGTTTAAAACAGGGGGCTAGAGATACGCAGTATTTT	CASSLKQGARDTQYF
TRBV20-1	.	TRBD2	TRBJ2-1	TGCAGTGCTAGAGAGCCTAGCGGGAGTCGATTTCAGTTCTTC	CSAREPSGSRFQFF
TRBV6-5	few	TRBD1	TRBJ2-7	TGTGCCAGCAGTTTAGGACAGGACTACGAGCAGTACTTC	CASSLGQDYEQYF
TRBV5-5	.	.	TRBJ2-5	TGTGCCAGCAGCCGAAGACTAGAGGGGGTAGAGACACAGTACTTC	CASSRRLEGVETQYF
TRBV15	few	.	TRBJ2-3	TGTGCCACCAGCATAGGGGGACTATCGGACACAGATACGCAGTATTTT	CATSIGGLSDTDTQYF
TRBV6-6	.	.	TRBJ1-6	TGTGCCAGCAGTTCAATGAGTAATTCACCCCTCCACTTT	CASSSMSNSPLHF
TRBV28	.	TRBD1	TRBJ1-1	TGTGCCAGCAGTTTGTATCAACAGGGGGACGGCACTGAAGCTTTCTTT	CASSLYQQGDGTEAFF
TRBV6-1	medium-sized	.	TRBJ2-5	TGTGCCAGCAGTGGTTCGCGGGGGACACAAGAGACCCAGTACTTC	CASSGSRGTQETQYF
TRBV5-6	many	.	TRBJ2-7	TGTGCCAGCAGCTTGGGGGATAACGCGAGGTACGAGCAGTACTTC	CASSLGDNARYEQYF
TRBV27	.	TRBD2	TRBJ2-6	TGTGCCAGCAGTTCCCTAGCGGCTAGCTCTGGGGCCAACGTCCTGACTTTC	CASSSLAASSGANVLTF
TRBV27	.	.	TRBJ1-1	TGTGCCAGCAGTTACTCGAATCACGGGTTTATGCACGGAGAAGCTTTCTTT	CASSYSNHGFMHGEAFF
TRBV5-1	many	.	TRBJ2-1	TGCGCCAGCAGCGCAACGGACACTCAGCAGTTCTTC	CASSATDTQQFF
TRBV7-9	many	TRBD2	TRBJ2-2	TGTGCCAGCAGCCAGGGAGGGACCGGGGAGCTGTTTTTT	CASSQGGTGELFF
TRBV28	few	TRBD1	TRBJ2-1	TGTGCCAGCAGCTCCTATGTGGGTTACAGGGGATATGAGCAGTTCTTC	CASSSYVGYRGYEQFF
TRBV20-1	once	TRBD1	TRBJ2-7	TGCAGTGCTTGGGACAGCTACTCCTACGAGCAGTACTTC	CSAWDSYSYEQYF
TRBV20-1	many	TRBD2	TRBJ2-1	TGCAGTGCTAGAGGACTAGCGGGGGGTAGCTCCTACAATGAGCAGTTCTTC	CSARGLAGGSSYNEQFF
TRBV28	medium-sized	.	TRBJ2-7	TGTGCCAGCAGACCATGGCGGATCTCCTACGAGCAGTACTTC	CASRPWRISYEQYF
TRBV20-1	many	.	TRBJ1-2	TGCAGTGCTAGTGTTGCGGGGGGAAACTATGGCTACACCTTC	CSASVAGGNYGYTF